Presented here are 2 T cell receptor beta chains from one specimen sequenced in a study of T-cell memory formation after mild COVID-19. MiXCR, applied by TCRdb to the 5' RACE reads, yields one record per CDR3 protein. Among about 560,000 distinct CDR3 sequences, roughly 17% were seen once, and the ten largest hold about 8.1%. The sample taken for sequencing was PBMCs or a T cell subset sorted from them (not recorded which). The receptors were sampled from an adult woman who had mild COVID-19 (a few samples of this study predate the infection). Cell type and time point are not known.

This clonotype turned up a few times. The gene calls are TRBV5-4 and TRBJ2-1; 15 nucleotides line up with TRBD2. Germline V lookup: CDR1 SGHNT, CDR2 YYREEE (reference sequence). The CDR3 sequence is 16 residues long. V was clipped by 4 bases and J by 4 bases; unmatched bases: 3. The CDR3 sequence: CASSRGTSGGYNEQFF. CDR3 nucleotide sequence: TGTGCCAGCAGCCGAGGGACTAGCGGGGGGTACAATGAGCAGTTCTTC.

The genes are TRBV27 and TRBJ1-3, with TRBD1 matching 7 bases. Trimming removed 3 bases from V and 7 bases from J; junction bases left unmatched: 6. Germline loops: CDR1 MNHEY, CDR2 SMNVEV (reference sequence). The CDR3 consists of 14 residues. The CDR3 loop reads CASSFTGVSNTIYF. The CDR3 DNA sequence: TGTGCCAGCAGTTTTACAGGGGTTAGCAACACCATATATTTT.